This T cell receptor beta chain was recovered during a study of blood T cell repertoires in COVID-19. For the study at large: PBMCs, B-cell-depleted T cells, or T cells provided the cDNA or gDNA that made up the material.

Sequenced by immunoSEQ multiplex PCR; TCRdb stores in-frame clones only, minus some. This repertoire shows about 230,000 clones, 86% found once; its top ten account for around a tenth. Germline CDR1 and CDR2: MNHEY and SVGAGI. The junction had 9 bases not matched to a gene; V was cut back by 5 bases and J by 4 bases. The CDR3 sequence is 15 residues long. The source material was peripheral blood. The chain carries TRBV6-5 and TRBJ1-2; 8 bases match TRBD1. This TCR was sampled from a man between 45 and 60 years old with COVID-19, enrolled during active disease. The CDR3 sequence is CASSQGAFSPYGYTF. The CDR3 DNA sequence: TGTGCCAGCAGTCAGGGGGCCTTTTCTCCCTATGGCTACACCTTC.